These 28 T cell receptor beta chains originate from one sample sequenced in a study of T cell responses to AZD1222 COVID-19 vaccine (dated by TCRdb to the early 2020s). Receptor amplification or capture employed the immunoSEQ multiplex PCR assay. TCRdb retrieved this table from immuneACCESS and kept in-frame rearrangements only. Not all clones are present; in checked studies, unresolved V genes account for under half, and no reason is known for the remainder. Within this sample are over 85,000 clones, with 84% of them counted one time only. Of the sample, more than 13% falls within the top ten clones. Per the publication, the time point label means: about 28 days (+/-7) after the second vaccine dose. The starting material was peripheral blood, obtained 28 days after the second AZD1222 dose. The receptors were gathered from an adult who received the AZD1222 COVID-19 vaccine.

This clone has only one observation. The chain carries TRBV7-8 and TRBJ2-7; unclear D gene. Germline V CDR1 and CDR2: SGHVS, FQNEAQ. This CDR3 contains 13 residues. V was cut by 0 bases and J by 4 bases, with 7 bases left in between. The CDR3 nucleotides are TGTGCCAGCAGCTTAGCGTTGACATACGAGCAGTACTTC. This codes for CASSLALTYEQYF.

V and J are TRBV6-2 or TRBV6-3 and TRBJ1-1, with D perhaps matching TRBD1 (5 bases). Trimming stripped 0 bases from V and 6 bases from J, with 11 bases between. In germline, CDR1 is MNHEY, CDR2 SVGEGT. The CDR3 has 14 residues. Written as DNA, the CDR3 is TGTGCCAGCAGTTACTCGATAGGGGCCGCTGAAGCTTTCTTT. Translating gives CASSYSIGAAEAFF.

The chain couples TRBV11-3 to TRBJ1-6, with D possibly TRBD1 on 5 matching bases. The CDR3 has 14 residues. V was clipped by 6 bases and J by 8 bases, with 14 bases between them. From germline, CDR1 is SGHNT and CDR2 YENEEA. The CDR3 DNA sequence: TGTGCCAGCAGGTCCGGGACGGGACATTCACCCCTCCACTTT. It translates to CASRSGTGHSPLHF.

This chain joins TRBV7-9 and TRBJ2-3, with TRBD2 identical over 9 bases. CDR1 is SEHNR, CDR2 FQNEAQ, per germline (reference sequence). After removal of 1 base from V and 4 bases from J, the junction contained 6 bases not matched to a gene. This CDR3 contains 16 residues. The CDR3 sequence: CASSLGGGGAPDTQYF. The DNA for the CDR3 is TGTGCCAGCAGCTTAGGAGGCGGGGGGGCCCCAGATACGCAGTATTTT.

The chain links TRBV27 to TRBJ1-2, with D perhaps TRBD1 (5 bases). This CDR3 has 15 residues. Germline lookup yields CDR1 MNHEY and CDR2 SMNVEV (reference sequence). V was pared by 6 bases and J by 0 bases, with 14 bases between. The CDR3 sequence is CASSQHGTSNYGYTF. In DNA form, the CDR3 reads TGTGCCAGCAGCCAACACGGGACCTCTAACTATGGCTACACCTTC.

CDR3 sequence reads: CASSGRDRDFSQHF. CDR3 DNA: TGTGCCAGCAGTGGCCGGGACAGGGATTTCTCCCAGCATTTT. V and J are TRBV6-6 and TRBJ1-5; TRBD1 matches at 9 bases. Germline-derived CDR1 and CDR2 are MNHNY and SVGAGI (reference sequence). V shed 5 bases and J 11 bases; nucleotides not matched to a gene: 10. The CDR3 contains 14 residues.

The chain couples TRBV10-3 to TRBJ2-7, with D tentatively TRBD1 (6 bases). Deletions cut 8 bases from V and 2 bases from J, with 16 bases between. CDR1 ENHRY and CDR2 SYGVKD come from the germline V gene. The CDR3 is 14 residues long. CDR3 loop: CAISTGDTAYEQYF. The CDR3 bases are TGTGCCATCTCAACTGGGGACACAGCCTACGAGCAGTACTTC.

The V call is TRBV28, the J call TRBJ2-7; either TRBD1 or TRBD2 may supply D (5 bases each). Trimming removed 3 bases at V and 7 bases at J, with 16 bases between. In germline, CDR1 is MDHEN, CDR2 SYDVKM. The CDR3 loop spans 14 amino acids. The CDR3 region is CASSFPGRSGEQYF. The CDR3 coding sequence is TGTGCCAGCAGTTTCCCGGGACGATCGGGGGAGCAGTACTTC.

This clone was counted a single time. The chain combines TRBV4-3 with TRBJ1-2; perhaps TRBD1 as D (5 bases). V lost 0 bases and J lost 10, with 18 bases in between. CDR3 size: 15 residues. In germline, CDR1 is LGHNA, CDR2 YSLEER. The CDR3 loop is CASSQDRVRRANYTF. The CDR3 nucleotides are TGCGCCAGCAGCCAAGATAGAGTTCGCAGGGCCAACTACACCTTC.

The rearrangement links TRBV5-1 to TRBJ2-6; D call uncertain. Germline lookup yields CDR1 SGHRS and CDR2 YFSETQ. The CDR3 is 14 amino acids. Trimming left V 1 base short and J 4 bases short, with 6 bases between. CDR3 DNA sequence: TGCGCCAGCAGCTTGAATCCCGGGGCCAACGTCCTGACTTTC. It yields the protein CASSLNPGANVLTF.

The V call is TRBV7-9, the J call TRBJ2-1; tentatively, D is TRBD1 or TRBD2 (6 bases each). The germline V and J ends were trimmed by 2 bases and 1 base, with 9 bases remaining between them. The CDR3 runs to 15 residues. Germline CDR1 SEHNR, CDR2 FQNEAQ (reference sequence). Written as DNA, the CDR3 is TGTGCCAGCAGCTTAACAGGGAGGTCCTACAATGAGCAGTTCTTC. This encodes CASSLTGRSYNEQFF.

The chain joins TRBV6-5 to TRBJ2-5; D possibly corresponds to TRBD2 (5 bases). The CDR3 covers 16 residues. Trimming took off 2 bases at V and 4 bases at J, with 17 bases between the two ends. Germline lookup yields CDR1 MNHEY and CDR2 SVGAGI. The CDR3 coding sequence is TGTGCCAGCAGTTACGGAACAAGCTCGGCGGGAGAGACCCAGTACTTC. Amino acids: CASSYGTSSAGETQYF.

The chain uses TRBV3-1 (or the pseudogene TRBV3-2) and TRBJ2-3, with D perhaps matching TRBD1 (5 bases). Germline values: CDR1 LGHDT, CDR2 YNNKEL (reference sequence). The CDR3 contains 14 residues. V gave up 4 bases and J gave up 5 bases, with 13 bases separating them. DNA for the CDR3: TGTGCCAGCAGCCTTGTGAAAGGGGTAGATACGCAGTATTTT. Its protein is CASSLVKGVDTQYF.

The chain recombines TRBV4-3 with TRBJ1-1, with a tentative D call TRBD1 (6 bases). Germline V CDR1 and CDR2: LGHNA, YSLEER. The CDR3 is 17 residues long. V was cut by 3 bases and J by 0 bases, with 17 bases left in between. CDR3 bases: TGCGCCAGCAGCCACGTCAGGGGCCGCATCATGAACACTGAAGCTTTCTTT. Residues: CASSHVRGRIMNTEAFF.

V gene TRBV19 combines with J gene TRBJ2-7; D is possibly TRBD1 (8 bases). This CDR3 is 14 amino acids long. Germline CDR1 reads LNHDA; CDR2 reads SQIVND (reference sequence). V lost 6 bases to trimming and J lost 3 bases, with 15 bases between them. CDR3 amino acids: CASRGSGTGYEQYF. The CDR3 bases are TGTGCCAGTAGGGGCAGCGGGACAGGCTACGAGCAGTACTTC.

In regard to this clone: Within the sample, other DNA sequences also encode this same CDR3. This chain connects TRBV12-3 or TRBV12-4 to TRBJ1-1; weak D call: TRBD1 (5 bases). The CDR3 length is 13 residues. The V and J ends lost 3 bases and 5 bases respectively, with 10 bases between them. CDR3 DNA: TGTGCCAGCAGTTTGCAGGGTAGGACTGAAGCTTTCTTT. Residues: CASSLQGRTEAFF.

This clone was counted once. Sequence at one end of the junction differs from germline and may be a read error. The chain is built from TRBV5-1 and TRBJ1-2; no definite D call. The CDR3 contains 9 residues. The germline V gene has CDR1 SGHRS and CDR2 YFSETQ. The CDR3: CASGFGYTF. The CDR3 DNA sequence: TGCGCCAGCGGCTTTGGCTACACCTTC.

V is TRBV28 and J is TRBJ1-2, with D tentatively TRBD1 (5 bases). Germline assignment: CDR1 MDHEN and CDR2 SYDVKM. CDR3 length equals 13 residues. The V gene lost 3 bases and the J gene lost 6 bases, with 11 bases spanning the gap. CDR3 amino acids: CASSLGRVDGYTF. For the CDR3, the DNA is TGTGCCAGCAGTTTGGGCAGGGTCGATGGCTACACCTTC.

The chain has TRBV5-1 and TRBJ2-2, with 7 bases identical to TRBD2. The junction had 5 bases not matched to a gene; V was cut back by 3 bases and J by 3 bases. The CDR3 is made up of 15 amino acids. The V gene's germline CDR1 is SGHRS and CDR2 YFSETQ. The CDR3 region is CASSWASGYTGELFF. In nucleotides, the CDR3 is TGCGCCAGCAGCTGGGCTAGCGGCTACACCGGGGAGCTGTTTTTT.

This clone was detected a few times. The rearrangement joins TRBV7-9 to TRBJ2-7, with D possibly being TRBD1 or TRBD2 (5 bases each). Germline lookup yields CDR1 SEHNR and CDR2 FQNEAQ (reference sequence). The CDR3 sequence is 17 residues long. V was trimmed by 0 bases and J by 0 bases, leaving 15 bases between them. The CDR3 nucleotides read TGTGCCAGCAGCTTAGCCGTCCCGGGGCGAAGCTCCTACGAGCAGTACTTC. Amino acid sequence: CASSLAVPGRSSYEQYF.

J is TRBJ2-3 and V is TRBV6-5, with TRBD2 as a possible D gene (5 bases). Germline V gene data show CDR1 as MNHEY and CDR2 as SVGAGI. Between the trimmed V and J ends, which lost 4 bases and 4 bases, there was a span of 15 bases. The CDR3 extends over 15 amino acids. The CDR3 loop reads CASSSSGALPDTQYF. The CDR3 DNA follows: TGTGCCAGCAGTTCCAGCGGTGCCCTCCCAGATACGCAGTATTTT.

The chain is built from TRBV11-2 and TRBJ2-1, with D perhaps being TRBD1 or TRBD2 (5 bases each). V lost 5 bases and J 10 bases, leaving 12 bases between the germline ends. Germline V gene sequence: CDR1 SGHAT, CDR2 FQNNGV. The CDR3 is made up of 12 amino acids. CDR3 sequence reads: CASSLLGDEQFF. The CDR3 nucleotides read TGTGCCAGCAGCCTTCTCGGGGACGAGCAGTTCTTC.

V is TRBV7-7 and J is TRBJ2-5, with TRBD1 as a possible D gene (6 bases). The CDR3 totals 14 residues. Germline-derived CDR1 and CDR2 are SSHAT and FNYEAQ (reference sequence). Trimming removed 5 bases from V and 5 bases from J, with 15 bases in between. The chain's CDR3 is CASSPTGMGETQYF. The CDR3 DNA is TGTGCCAGCAGCCCCACAGGGATGGGGGAGACCCAGTACTTC. Drawing the rest from reference TRBV7-7 and TRBJ2-5, the complete variable domain is GAGVSQSPRYKVTKRGQDVTLRCDPISSHATLYWYQQALGQGPEFLTYFNYEAQPDKSGLPSDRFSAERPEGSISTLTIQRTEQRDSAMYRCASSPTGMGETQYFGPGTRLLVL.

V and J are TRBV7-2 and TRBJ1-1, with D possibly being TRBD1 (5 bases). Trimming shortened V by 1 base and J by 5 bases, and 8 bases separated the two germline ends. The CDR3 is 13 amino acids. Germline-derived CDR1 and CDR2 are SGHTA and FQGNSA. The CDR3 region is CASSLEGRTEAFF. The DNA for the CDR3 is TGTGCCAGCAGCTTAGAGGGGAGGACTGAAGCTTTCTTT.

V and J are TRBV7-2 and TRBJ2-7; no reliable D call. From germline, CDR1 is SGHTA and CDR2 FQGNSA. V gave up 1 base and J gave up 6 bases, with 10 bases separating them. This CDR3 is 13 amino acids long. CDR3 sequence: CASSLEGTAEQYF. The CDR3 DNA is TGTGCCAGCAGCTTAGAGGGCACGGCCGAGCAGTACTTC. Full variable domain (missing parts from reference TRBV7-2 and TRBJ2-7): GAGVSQSPSNKVTEKGKDVELRCDPISGHTALYWYRQSLGQGLEFLIYFQGNSAPDKSGLPSDRFSAERTGGSVSTLTIQRTQQEDSAVYLCASSLEGTAEQYFGPGTRLTVT.

A few counts support this clone. V gene TRBV7-9 combines with J gene TRBJ2-7; 8 bases match TRBD2. The CDR3 totals 15 residues. The V gene end was trimmed by 4 bases and the J gene end by 3 bases; junction bases not matched to a gene: 8. CDR1 and CDR2 from the germline V gene are SEHNR and FQNEAQ (reference sequence). The CDR3 DNA sequence: TGTGCCAGCAGCTCCGGGAGGACTAGCCTCTACGAGCAGTACTTC. It is translated as CASSSGRTSLYEQYF.

The CDR3 DNA sequence: TGCAGTGCTCTTCGGTACACTGAAGCTTTCTTT. Residues: CSALRYTEAFF. V and J are TRBV20-1 and TRBJ1-1, with D hard to call. The CDR3 contains 11 residues. V was cut by 5 bases and J by 3 bases, with 7 bases left in between. Germline lookup yields CDR1 DFQATT and CDR2 SNEGSKA (reference sequence).

The chain carries TRBV9 and TRBJ2-7; TRBD2 matches 9 bases. CDR1 is SGDLS and CDR2 is YYNGEE in the germline V gene. With 0 bases clipped from V and 0 bases from J, the junction kept 1 base outside the gene matches. The CDR3 is 15 amino acids. The CDR3 region is CASSVDSGSSYEQYF. The CDR3 coding sequence is TGTGCCAGCAGCGTAGATAGCGGGAGCTCCTACGAGCAGTACTTC.